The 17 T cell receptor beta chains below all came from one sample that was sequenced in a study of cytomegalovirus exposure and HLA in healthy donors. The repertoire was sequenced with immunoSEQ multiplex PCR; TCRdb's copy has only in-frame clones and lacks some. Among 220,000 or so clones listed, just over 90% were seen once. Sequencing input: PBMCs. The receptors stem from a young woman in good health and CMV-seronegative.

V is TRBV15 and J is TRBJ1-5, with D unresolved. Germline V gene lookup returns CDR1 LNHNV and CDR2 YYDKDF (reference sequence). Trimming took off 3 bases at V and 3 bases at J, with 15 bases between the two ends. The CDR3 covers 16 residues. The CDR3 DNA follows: TGTGCCACCAGCAGTCAAAGTGGAGTACTCAATCAGCCCCAGCATTTT. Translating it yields CATSSQSGVLNQPQHF.

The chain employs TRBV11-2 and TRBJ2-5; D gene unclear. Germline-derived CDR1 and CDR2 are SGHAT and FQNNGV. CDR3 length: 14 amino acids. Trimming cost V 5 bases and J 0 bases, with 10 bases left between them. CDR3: CASSPTHHQETQYF. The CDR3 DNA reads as TGTGCCAGCAGCCCAACACACCACCAAGAGACCCAGTACTTC.

The CDR3 spells CASSESQGATEAFF. The CDR3 DNA reads as TGTGCCAGCAGTGAATCCCAGGGGGCGACTGAAGCTTTCTTT. The chain combines TRBV25-1 with TRBJ1-1, with 8 bases aligning to TRBD1. Germline CDR1 reads MGHDK; CDR2 reads SYGVNS. J was trimmed by 5 bases and V by 1 base; bases with no gene match: 3. This CDR3 is built from 14 residues. Filled out from reference TRBV25-1 and TRBJ1-1, the complete variable domain reads EADIYQTPRYLVIGTGKKITLECSQTMGHDKMYWYQQDPGMELHLIHYSYGVNSTEKGDLSSESTVSRIRTEHFPLTLESARPSHTSQYLCASSESQGATEAFFGQGTRLTVV.

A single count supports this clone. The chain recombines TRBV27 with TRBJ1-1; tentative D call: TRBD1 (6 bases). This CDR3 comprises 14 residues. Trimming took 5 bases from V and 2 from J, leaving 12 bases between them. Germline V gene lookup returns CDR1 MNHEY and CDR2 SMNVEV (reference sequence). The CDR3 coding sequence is TGTGCCAGCAGTGAACAGGGAATCAACACTGAAGCTTTCTTT. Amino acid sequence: CASSEQGINTEAFF.

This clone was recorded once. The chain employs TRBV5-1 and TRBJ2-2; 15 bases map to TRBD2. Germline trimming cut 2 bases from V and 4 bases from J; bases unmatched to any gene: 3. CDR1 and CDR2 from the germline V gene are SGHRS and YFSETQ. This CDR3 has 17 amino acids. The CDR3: CASSFQGLAGGTGELFF. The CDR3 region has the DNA TGCGCCAGCAGCTTCCAGGGACTAGCGGGAGGCACCGGGGAGCTGTTTTTT.

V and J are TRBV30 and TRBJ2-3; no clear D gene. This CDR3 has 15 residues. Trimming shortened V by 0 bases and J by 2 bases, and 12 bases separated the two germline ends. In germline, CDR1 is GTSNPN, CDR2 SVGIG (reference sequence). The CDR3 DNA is TGTGCCTGGAGTGTCCAGGCTTTTCTCACAGATACGCAGTATTTT. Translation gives CAWSVQAFLTDTQYF.

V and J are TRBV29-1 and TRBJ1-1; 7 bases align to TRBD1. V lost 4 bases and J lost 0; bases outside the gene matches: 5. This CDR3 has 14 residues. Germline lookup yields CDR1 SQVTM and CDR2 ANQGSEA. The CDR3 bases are TGCAGCGTTGCGGCAGGGGGGTTGAACACTGAAGCTTTCTTT. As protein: CSVAAGGLNTEAFF. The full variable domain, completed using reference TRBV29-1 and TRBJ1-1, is SAVISQKPSRDICQRGTSLTIQCQVDSQVTMMFWYRQQPGQSLTLIATANQGSEATYESGFVIDKFPISRPNLTFSTLTVSNMSPEDSSIYLCSVAAGGLNTEAFFGQGTRLTVV.

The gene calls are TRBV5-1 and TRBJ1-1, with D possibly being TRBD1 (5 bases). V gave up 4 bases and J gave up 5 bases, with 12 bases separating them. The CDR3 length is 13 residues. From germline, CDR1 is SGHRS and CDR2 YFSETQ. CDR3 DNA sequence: TGCGCCAGCAGCGCTACCGCAGGGACTGAAGCTTTCTTT. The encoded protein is CASSATAGTEAFF.

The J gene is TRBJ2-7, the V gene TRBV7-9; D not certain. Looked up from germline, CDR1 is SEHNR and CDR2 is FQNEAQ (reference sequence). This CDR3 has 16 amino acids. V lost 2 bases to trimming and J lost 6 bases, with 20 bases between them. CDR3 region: CASSLMVASSSGEQYF. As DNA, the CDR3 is TGTGCCAGCAGCTTAATGGTTGCCTCTTCCTCGGGCGAGCAGTACTTC.

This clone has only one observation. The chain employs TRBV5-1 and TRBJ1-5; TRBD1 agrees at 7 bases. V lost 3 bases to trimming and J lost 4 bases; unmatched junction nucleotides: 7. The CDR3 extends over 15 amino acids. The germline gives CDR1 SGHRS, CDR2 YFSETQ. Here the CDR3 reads CASSSIPGQNQPQHF. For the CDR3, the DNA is TGCGCCAGCAGCTCGATTCCGGGACAGAATCAGCCCCAGCATTTT.

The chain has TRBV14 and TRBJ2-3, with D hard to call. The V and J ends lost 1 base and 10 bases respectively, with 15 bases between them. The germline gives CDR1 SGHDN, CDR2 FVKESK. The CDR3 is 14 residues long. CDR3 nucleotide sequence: TGTGCCAGCAGCCAAGTGCCCTCTAGAATCGCGCAGTATTTT. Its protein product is CASSQVPSRIAQYF.

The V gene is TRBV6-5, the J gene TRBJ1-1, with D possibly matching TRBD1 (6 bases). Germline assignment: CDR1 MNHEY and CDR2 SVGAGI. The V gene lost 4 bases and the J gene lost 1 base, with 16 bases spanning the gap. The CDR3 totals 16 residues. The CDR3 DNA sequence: TGTGCCAGCAGTTTCCGGGGGGGGCTAGGGAACACTGAAGCTTTCTTT. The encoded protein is CASSFRGGLGNTEAFF.

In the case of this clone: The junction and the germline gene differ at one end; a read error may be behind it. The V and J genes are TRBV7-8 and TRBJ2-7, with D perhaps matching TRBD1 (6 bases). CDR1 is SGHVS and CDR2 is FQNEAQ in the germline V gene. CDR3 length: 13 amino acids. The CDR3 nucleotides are TGTGCCAGCAGCATCCGACAGGTTGGGGCCGCCCACTTC. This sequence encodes CASSIRQVGAAHF.

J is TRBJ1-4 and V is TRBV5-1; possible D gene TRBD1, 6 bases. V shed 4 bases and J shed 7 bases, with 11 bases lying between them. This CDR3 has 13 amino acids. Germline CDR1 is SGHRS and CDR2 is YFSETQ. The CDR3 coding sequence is TGCGCCAGCAGCGGGGGCTCGGGTGAAAAACTGTTTTTT. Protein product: CASSGGSGEKLFF.

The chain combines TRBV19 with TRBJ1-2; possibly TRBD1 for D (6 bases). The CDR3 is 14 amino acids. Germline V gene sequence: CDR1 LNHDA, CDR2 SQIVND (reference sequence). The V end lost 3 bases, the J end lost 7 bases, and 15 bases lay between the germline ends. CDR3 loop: CASSMGGGRRGYTF. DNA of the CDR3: TGTGCCAGTAGTATGGGAGGGGGAAGGCGTGGCTACACCTTC.

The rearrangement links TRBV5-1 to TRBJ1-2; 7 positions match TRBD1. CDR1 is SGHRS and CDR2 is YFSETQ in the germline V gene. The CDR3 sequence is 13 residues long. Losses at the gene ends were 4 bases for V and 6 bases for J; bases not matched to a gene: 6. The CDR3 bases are TGCGCCAGCAGCCCCGACAGGGAGGATGGCTACACCTTC. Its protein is CASSPDREDGYTF.

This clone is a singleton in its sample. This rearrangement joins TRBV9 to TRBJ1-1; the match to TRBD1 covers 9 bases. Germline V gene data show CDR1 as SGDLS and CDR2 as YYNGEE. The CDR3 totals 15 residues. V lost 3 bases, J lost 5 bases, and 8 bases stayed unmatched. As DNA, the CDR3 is TGTGCCAGCAGCGAATACAGGGGGCGAGCGACTGAAGCTTTCTTT. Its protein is CASSEYRGRATEAFF.